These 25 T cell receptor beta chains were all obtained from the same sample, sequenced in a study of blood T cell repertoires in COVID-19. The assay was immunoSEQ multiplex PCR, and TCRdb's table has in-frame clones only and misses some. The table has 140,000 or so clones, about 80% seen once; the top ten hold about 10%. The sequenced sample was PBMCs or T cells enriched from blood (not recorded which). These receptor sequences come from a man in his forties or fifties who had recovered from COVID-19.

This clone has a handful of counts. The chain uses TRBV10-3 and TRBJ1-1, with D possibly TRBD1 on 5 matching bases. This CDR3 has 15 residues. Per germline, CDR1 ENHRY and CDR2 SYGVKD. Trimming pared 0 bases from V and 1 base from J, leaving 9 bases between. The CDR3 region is CAISESSQENTEAFF. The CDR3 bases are TGTGCCATCAGTGAGTCGTCACAGGAGAACACTGAAGCTTTCTTT.

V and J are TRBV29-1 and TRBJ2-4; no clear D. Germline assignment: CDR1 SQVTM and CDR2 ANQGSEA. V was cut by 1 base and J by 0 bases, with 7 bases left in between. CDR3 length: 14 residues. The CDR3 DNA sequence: TGCAGCGTTGAAGTCAGGATAGCCAAAAACATTCAGTACTTC. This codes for CSVEVRIAKNIQYF.

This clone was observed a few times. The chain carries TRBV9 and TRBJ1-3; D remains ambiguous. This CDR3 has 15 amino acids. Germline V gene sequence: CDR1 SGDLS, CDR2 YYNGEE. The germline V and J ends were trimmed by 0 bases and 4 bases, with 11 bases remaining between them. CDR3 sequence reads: CASSVGGGKGNTIYF. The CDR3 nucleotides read TGTGCCAGCAGCGTAGGAGGCGGAAAAGGAAACACCATATATTTT.

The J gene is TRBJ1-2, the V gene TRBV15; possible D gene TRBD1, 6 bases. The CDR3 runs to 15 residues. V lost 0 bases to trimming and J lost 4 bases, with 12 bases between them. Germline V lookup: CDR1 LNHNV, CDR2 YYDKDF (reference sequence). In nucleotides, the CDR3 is TGTGCCACCAGCAGAGATACCACAGGGAGCTATGGCTACACCTTC. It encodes CATSRDTTGSYGYTF.

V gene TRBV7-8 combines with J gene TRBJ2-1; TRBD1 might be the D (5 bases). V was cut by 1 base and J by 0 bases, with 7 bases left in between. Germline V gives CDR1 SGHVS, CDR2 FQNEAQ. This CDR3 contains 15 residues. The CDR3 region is CASSLDRSSYNEQFF. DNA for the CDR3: TGTGCCAGCAGCTTAGACAGGAGCTCCTACAATGAGCAGTTCTTC.

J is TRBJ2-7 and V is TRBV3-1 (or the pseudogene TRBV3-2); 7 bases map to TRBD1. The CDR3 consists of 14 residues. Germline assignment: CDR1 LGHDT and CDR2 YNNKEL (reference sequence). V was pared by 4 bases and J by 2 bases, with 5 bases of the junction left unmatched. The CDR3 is CASSPPGQPYEQYF. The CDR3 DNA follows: TGTGCCAGCAGCCCTCCGGGACAGCCCTACGAGCAGTACTTC.

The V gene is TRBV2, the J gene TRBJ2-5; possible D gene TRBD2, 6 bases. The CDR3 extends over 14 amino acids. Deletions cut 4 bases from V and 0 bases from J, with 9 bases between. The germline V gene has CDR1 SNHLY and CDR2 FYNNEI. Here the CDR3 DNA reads TGTGCCAGCAGTGTGGGGACTTACCAAGAGACCCAGTACTTC. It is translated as CASSVGTYQETQYF.

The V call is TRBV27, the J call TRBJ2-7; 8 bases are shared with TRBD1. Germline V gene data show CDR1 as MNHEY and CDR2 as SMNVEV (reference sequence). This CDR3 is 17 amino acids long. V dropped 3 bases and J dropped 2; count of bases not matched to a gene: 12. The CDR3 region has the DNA TGTGCCAGCAGTTTTTCCATCCGGGACAGGAAGGCCTACGAGCAGTACTTC. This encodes CASSFSIRDRKAYEQYF.

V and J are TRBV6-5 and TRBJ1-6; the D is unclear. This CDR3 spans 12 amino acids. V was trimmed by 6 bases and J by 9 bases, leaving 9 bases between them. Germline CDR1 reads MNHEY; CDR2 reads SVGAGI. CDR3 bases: TGTGCCAGCAGCCGGGTCGGTTCACCCCTCCACTTT. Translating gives CASSRVGSPLHF.

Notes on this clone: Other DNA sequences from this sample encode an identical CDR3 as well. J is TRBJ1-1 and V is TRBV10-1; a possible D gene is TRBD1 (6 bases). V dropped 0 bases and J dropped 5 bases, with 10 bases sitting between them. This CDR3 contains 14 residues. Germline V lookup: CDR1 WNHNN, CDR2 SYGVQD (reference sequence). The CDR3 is CASSESPGETEAFF. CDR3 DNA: TGCGCCAGCAGTGAGTCACCAGGGGAGACTGAAGCTTTCTTT.

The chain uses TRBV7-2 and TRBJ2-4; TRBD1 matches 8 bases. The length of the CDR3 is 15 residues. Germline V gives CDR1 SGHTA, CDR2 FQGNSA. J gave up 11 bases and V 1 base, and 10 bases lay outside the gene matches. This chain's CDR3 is CASSLVPGGAKVQYF. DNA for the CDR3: TGTGCCAGCAGCTTAGTTCCAGGGGGCGCTAAAGTTCAGTACTTC. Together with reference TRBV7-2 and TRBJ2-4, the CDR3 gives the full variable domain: GAGVSQSPSNKVTEKGKDVELRCDPISGHTALYWYRQSLGQGLEFLIYFQGNSAPDKSGLPSDRFSAERTGGSVSTLTIQRTQQEDSAVYLCASSLVPGGAKVQYFGAGTRLSVL.

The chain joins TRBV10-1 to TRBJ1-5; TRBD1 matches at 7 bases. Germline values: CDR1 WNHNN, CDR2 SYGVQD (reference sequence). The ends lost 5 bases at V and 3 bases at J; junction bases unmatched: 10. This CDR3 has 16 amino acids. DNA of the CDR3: TGCGCCAGCAGTTCCAGGGGGGCCCTAATCAATCAGCCCCAGCATTTT. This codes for CASSSRGALINQPQHF.

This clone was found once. Written as DNA, the CDR3 is TGTGCCAGCAGCTTAGGGGGCGGCTATGGCTACACCTTC. The encoded protein is CASSLGGGYGYTF. This rearrangement joins TRBV7-9 to TRBJ1-2, with D maybe TRBD1 (5 bases). Trimming left V 1 base short and J 4 bases short, with 7 bases between. The CDR3 is made up of 13 amino acids. Germline-derived CDR1 and CDR2 are SEHNR and FQNEAQ (reference sequence). Variable domain in full (rest from reference TRBV7-9 and TRBJ1-2): DTGVSQNPRHKITKRGQNVTFRCDPISEHNRLYWYRQTLGQGPEFLTYFQNEAQLEKSRLLSDRFSAERPKGSFSTLEIQRTEQGDSAMYLCASSLGGGYGYTFGSGTRLTVV.

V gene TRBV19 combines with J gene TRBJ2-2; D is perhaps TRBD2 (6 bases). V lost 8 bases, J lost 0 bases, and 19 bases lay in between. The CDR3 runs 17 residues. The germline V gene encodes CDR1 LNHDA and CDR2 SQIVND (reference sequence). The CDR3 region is CASHTFISGANTGELFF. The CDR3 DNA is TGTGCCAGTCACACGTTTATATCGGGGGCGAACACCGGGGAGCTGTTTTTT.

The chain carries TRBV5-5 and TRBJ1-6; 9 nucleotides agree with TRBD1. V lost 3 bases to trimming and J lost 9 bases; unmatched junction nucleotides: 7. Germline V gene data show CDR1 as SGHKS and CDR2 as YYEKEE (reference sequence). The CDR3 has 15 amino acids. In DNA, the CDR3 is TGTGCCAGCAGCTCCGGGGGACAGGGTACTTCACCCCTCCACTTT. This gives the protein CASSSGGQGTSPLHF.

In DNA, the CDR3 is TGTGCCAGCTCACCCGGACAGGGTGTCACCGGGGAGCTGTTTTTT. It is translated as CASSPGQGVTGELFF. This chain connects TRBV18 to TRBJ2-2; 8 positions agree with TRBD1. CDR1 and CDR2 (germline): KGHSH, LQKENI. The CDR3 loop spans 15 amino acids. The junction had 4 bases not matched to a gene; V was cut back by 3 bases and J by 4 bases.

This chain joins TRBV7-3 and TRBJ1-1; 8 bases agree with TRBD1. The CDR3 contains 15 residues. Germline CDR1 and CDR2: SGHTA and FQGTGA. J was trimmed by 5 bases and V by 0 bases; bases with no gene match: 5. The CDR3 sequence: CASSLTDRGLTEAFF. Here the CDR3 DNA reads TGTGCCAGCAGCTTAACAGACAGGGGATTAACTGAAGCTTTCTTT. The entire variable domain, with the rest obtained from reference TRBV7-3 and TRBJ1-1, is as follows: GAGVSQTPSNKVTEKGKYVELRCDPISGHTALYWYRQSLGQGPEFLIYFQGTGAADDSGLPNDRFFAVRPEGSVSTLKIQRTERGDSAVYLCASSLTDRGLTEAFFGQGTRLTVV.

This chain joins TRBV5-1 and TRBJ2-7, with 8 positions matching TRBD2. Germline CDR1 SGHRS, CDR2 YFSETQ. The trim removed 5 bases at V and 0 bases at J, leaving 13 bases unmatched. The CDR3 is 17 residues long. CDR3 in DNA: TGCGCCAGCAGATTGACCACTCAGGGGACTAGCTCCTACGAGCAGTACTTC. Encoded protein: CASRLTTQGTSSYEQYF.

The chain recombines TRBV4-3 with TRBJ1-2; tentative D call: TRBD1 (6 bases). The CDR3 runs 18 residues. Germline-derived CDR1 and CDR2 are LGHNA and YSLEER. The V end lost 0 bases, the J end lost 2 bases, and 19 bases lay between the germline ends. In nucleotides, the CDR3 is TGCGCCAGCAGCCAAGATTGGACCCGGGGGGGGGCGAACTATGGCTACACCTTC. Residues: CASSQDWTRGGANYGYTF.

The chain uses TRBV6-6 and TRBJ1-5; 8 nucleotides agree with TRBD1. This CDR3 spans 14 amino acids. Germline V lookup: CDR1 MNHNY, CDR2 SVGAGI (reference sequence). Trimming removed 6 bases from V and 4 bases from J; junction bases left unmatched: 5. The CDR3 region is CASSPGQGNQPQHF. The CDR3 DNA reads TGTGCCAGCAGCCCCGGACAGGGAAATCAGCCCCAGCATTTT.

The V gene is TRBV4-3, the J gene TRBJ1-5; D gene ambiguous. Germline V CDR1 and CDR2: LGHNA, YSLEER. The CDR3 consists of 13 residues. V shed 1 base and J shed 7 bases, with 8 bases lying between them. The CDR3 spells CASSQGLQQPQHF. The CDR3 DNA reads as TGCGCCAGCAGCCAAGGTCTTCAGCAGCCCCAGCATTTT.

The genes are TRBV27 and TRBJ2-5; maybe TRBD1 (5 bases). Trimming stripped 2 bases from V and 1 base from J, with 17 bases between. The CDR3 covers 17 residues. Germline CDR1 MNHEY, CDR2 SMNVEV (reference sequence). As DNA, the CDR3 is TGTGCCAGCAGTTTACGGGCAGGACACAAACTCCAAGAGACCCAGTACTTC. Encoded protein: CASSLRAGHKLQETQYF.

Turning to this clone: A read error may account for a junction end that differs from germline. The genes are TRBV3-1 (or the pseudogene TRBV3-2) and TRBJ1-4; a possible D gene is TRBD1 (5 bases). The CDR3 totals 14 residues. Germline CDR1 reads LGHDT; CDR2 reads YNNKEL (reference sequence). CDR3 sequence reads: CASSLGTVPGRGIF. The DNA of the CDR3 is TGTGCCAGCAGCCTTGGGACGGTCCCTGGACGGGGGATTTTT.

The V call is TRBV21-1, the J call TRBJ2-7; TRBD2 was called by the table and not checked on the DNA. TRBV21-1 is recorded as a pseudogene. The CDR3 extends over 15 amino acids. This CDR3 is CASSNEQRGTYEQYF. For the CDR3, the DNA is TGTGCCAGCAGCAACGAACAGCGGGGAACCTACGAGCAGTACTTC.

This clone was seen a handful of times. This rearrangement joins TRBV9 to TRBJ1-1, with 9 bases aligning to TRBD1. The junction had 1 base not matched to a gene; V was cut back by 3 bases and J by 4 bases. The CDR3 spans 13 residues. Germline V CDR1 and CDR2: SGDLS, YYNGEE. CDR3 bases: TGTGCCAGCAGCGACAGGGGGCTCACTGAAGCTTTCTTT. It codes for CASSDRGLTEAFF.